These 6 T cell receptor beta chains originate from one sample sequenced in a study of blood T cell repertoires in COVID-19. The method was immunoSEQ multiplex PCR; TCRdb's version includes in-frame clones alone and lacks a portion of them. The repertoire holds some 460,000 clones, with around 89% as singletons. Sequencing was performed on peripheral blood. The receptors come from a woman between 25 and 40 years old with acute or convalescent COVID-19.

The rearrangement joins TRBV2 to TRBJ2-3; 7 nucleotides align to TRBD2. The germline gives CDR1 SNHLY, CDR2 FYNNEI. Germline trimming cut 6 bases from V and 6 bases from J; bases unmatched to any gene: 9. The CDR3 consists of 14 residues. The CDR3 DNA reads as TGTGCCAGCAGCGGGGGGTCCATCATCGATACGCAGTATTTT. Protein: CASSGGSIIDTQYF.

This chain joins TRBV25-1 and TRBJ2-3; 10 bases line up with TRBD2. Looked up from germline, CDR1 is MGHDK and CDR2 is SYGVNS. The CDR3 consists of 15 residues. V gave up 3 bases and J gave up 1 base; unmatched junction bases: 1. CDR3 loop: CASSDTSGGTDTQYF. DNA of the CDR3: TGTGCCAGCAGTGATACTAGCGGGGGCACAGATACGCAGTATTTT.

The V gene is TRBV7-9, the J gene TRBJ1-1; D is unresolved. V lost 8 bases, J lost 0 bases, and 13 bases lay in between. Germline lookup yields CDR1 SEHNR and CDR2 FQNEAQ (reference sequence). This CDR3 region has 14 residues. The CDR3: CASLAASMNTEAFF. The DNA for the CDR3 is TGTGCCAGCTTGGCAGCGTCCATGAACACTGAAGCTTTCTTT.

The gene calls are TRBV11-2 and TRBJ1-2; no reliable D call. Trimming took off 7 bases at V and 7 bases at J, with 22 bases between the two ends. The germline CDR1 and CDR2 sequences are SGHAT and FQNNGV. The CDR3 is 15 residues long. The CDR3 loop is CASTDPRRAKVGYTF. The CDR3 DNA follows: TGTGCCAGCACCGACCCGAGGCGGGCTAAAGTTGGCTACACCTTC.

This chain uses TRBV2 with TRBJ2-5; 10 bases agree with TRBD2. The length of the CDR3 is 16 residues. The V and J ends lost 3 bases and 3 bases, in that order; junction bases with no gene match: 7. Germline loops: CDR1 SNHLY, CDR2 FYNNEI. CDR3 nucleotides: TGTGCCAGCAGTGACCCGCCTCTAGCGGGGGAAGAGACCCAGTACTTC. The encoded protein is CASSDPPLAGEETQYF. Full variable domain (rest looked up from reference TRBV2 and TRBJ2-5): EPEVTQTPSHQVTQMGQEVILRCVPISNHLYFYWYRQILGQKVEFLVSFYNNEISEKSEIFDDQFSVERPDGSNFTLKIRSTKLEDSAMYFCASSDPPLAGEETQYFGPGTRLLVL.

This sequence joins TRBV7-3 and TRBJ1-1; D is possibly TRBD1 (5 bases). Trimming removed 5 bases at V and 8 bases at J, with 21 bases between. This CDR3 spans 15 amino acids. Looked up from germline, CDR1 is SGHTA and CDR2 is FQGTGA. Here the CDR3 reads CASSRGVAEEEEAFF. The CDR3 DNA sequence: TGTGCCAGCAGCCGGGGGGTAGCCGAAGAGGAGGAAGCTTTCTTT.